This T cell receptor (beta chain) comes out of a study of lymphopenia after photon versus proton radiotherapy (dated by TCRdb to about 2019). For the study in its entirety: Photon and proton radiation therapy were compared by the study for their immunological effects in patients with gastrointestinal tumors who developed high-grade lymphopenia. The cohort included approximately 22 patients with gastrointestinal tumors who developed lymphopenia after receiving either photon or proton therapy. The goal of the study was to characterize the differences between the two radiation modalities in how they affect the immune system.

The library was obtained by the immunoSEQ multiplex PCR assay. Deep sequencing of rearranged TCR beta loci, alongside multiparametric flow cytometry, was used to profile T cell repertoires. TCRdb re-hosts the immuneACCESS table, in-frame sequences only. Its copies lack some clones; in the studies checked, an unresolved V gene accounts for under half of them, and the cause for the rest is not known. This sample gives almost 25,000 clones in total; around four fifths of them show up just once. The top ten clonotypes cover 21% of the sample. The paper as a whole reports these results and caveats: Across the cohort, among patients who died, a greater drop in TCR diversity after the nadir was inversely correlated with overall survival time. After the lymphocyte count nadir, repertoires from photon-treated patients showed oligoclonal expansion, particularly of CD8+ Temra cells, and this expansion drove the decline in diversity. The authors looked at the survival association only in patients who died, and they framed better survival with proton therapy as a possibility rather than a demonstrated result. During treatment, patients who received photon therapy lost naive T cells and TCR diversity and gained effector/memory populations, whereas patients who received proton therapy remained relatively stable.

On this clone itself: What this receptor recognizes is not known. One base away there is no much larger clone; base qualities are not given.

The germline V gene provides CDR1 MDHEN and CDR2 SYDVKM. The cysteine opens and the phenylalanine closes a CDR3 of 15 amino acids. Only CDR3 DNA remains: 45 bases, in frame from the first base. V is shortened by 1 base, J by 7 bases, and the region joining them spans 13 bases. This clonotype was sampled from a woman aged 70 to 79 with pancreatic cancer. This specimen consisted of peripheral blood, obtained from a patient treated with proton-based radiotherapy. The chain employs TRBV28 and TRBJ2-2; the D gene is perhaps TRBD2, on 6 matching bases. The CDR3 reads as follows: CASSLLATGGGELFF. The nucleotide sequence is TGTGCCAGCAGTTTATTAGCGACCGGGGGCGGGGAGCTGTTTTTT.